One and the same sample provided the 13 T cell receptor beta chains below, sequenced in a study of OX40 agonist ivuxolimab in advanced cancers. This table comes from immunoSEQ multiplex PCR, and its TCRdb copy is limited to in-frame clones, with some not included. Found here are more than 85,000 clones, 75% to 95% of them singletons; the top ten hold about 0.31%. This specimen consisted of CD4+ or CD8+ T cells sorted from blood, obtained in a trial of the OX40 agonist ivuxolimab. These receptors all come from an adult with an advanced solid tumor such as melanoma, head and neck, liver or kidney cancer.

The rearrangement uses TRBV13 and TRBJ2-7; 9 nucleotides agree with TRBD2. The germline CDR1 and CDR2 sequences are PRHDT and FYEKMQ (reference sequence). The CDR3 is 15 residues long. V lost 3 bases, J lost 0 bases, and 3 bases stayed unmatched. CDR3 sequence reads: CASSFRREGSYEQYF. CDR3 in DNA: TGTGCCAGCAGCTTCCGGCGGGAGGGCTCCTACGAGCAGTACTTC.

The chain has TRBV27 and TRBJ1-6; TRBD1 is a possible D gene (5 bases). The germline V and J ends were trimmed by 10 bases and 9 bases, with 13 bases remaining between them. The CDR3 runs 12 residues. In germline, CDR1 is MNHEY, CDR2 SMNVEV (reference sequence). In nucleotides, the CDR3 is TGTGCCACAGGGAGCATCGGTTCACCCCTCCACTTT. Amino acid sequence: CATGSIGSPLHF.

This clone was observed a few times. The chain couples TRBV15 to TRBJ2-3; D possibly corresponds to TRBD2 (6 bases). The CDR3 runs 15 residues. Trimming pared 0 bases from V and 6 bases from J, leaving 13 bases between. Germline V CDR1 and CDR2: LNHNV, YYDKDF (reference sequence). The DNA of the CDR3 is TGTGCCACCAGCAGAGAAGACGGGGGAGCTGATACGCAGTATTTT. It codes for CATSREDGGADTQYF.

The chain employs TRBV6-1 and TRBJ1-2; D is ambiguous. The germline V and J ends were trimmed by 4 bases and 7 bases, with 16 bases remaining between them. From germline, CDR1 is MNHNS and CDR2 SASEGT. This CDR3 spans 14 amino acids. The CDR3 region is CASSVGQGMGGYTF. The CDR3, as DNA: TGTGCCAGCAGTGTTGGGCAAGGTATGGGTGGCTACACCTTC.

This chain uses TRBV28 with TRBJ2-1; the match to TRBD2 covers 9 bases. Germline loops: CDR1 MDHEN, CDR2 SYDVKM. The CDR3 extends over 16 amino acids. V trimming: 5 bases; J trimming: 5 bases; junction bases outside the gene matches: 10. This chain's CDR3 is CASSPQTSGRNNEQFF. DNA for the CDR3: TGTGCCAGCAGTCCCCAGACTAGCGGAAGGAACAATGAGCAGTTCTTC.

J is TRBJ2-1 and V is TRBV5-6; 8 nucleotides match TRBD2. The length of the CDR3 is 12 residues. The V and J ends lost 1 base and 9 bases, in that order; junction bases with no gene match: 0. Germline V lookup: CDR1 SGHDT, CDR2 YYEEEE. This CDR3 is CASSLRGGEQFF. The DNA of the CDR3 is TGTGCCAGCAGCTTGCGGGGGGGTGAGCAGTTCTTC.

The rearrangement links TRBV18 to TRBJ1-1, with D tentatively TRBD1 (6 bases). CDR1 is KGHSH, CDR2 LQKENI, per germline. The V and J ends lost 3 bases and 0 bases respectively, with 11 bases between them. The CDR3 is 15 amino acids. DNA for the CDR3: TGTGCCAGCTCACCCTTGGACAGTGTGAACACTGAAGCTTTCTTT. Its protein is CASSPLDSVNTEAFF.

A single count supports this clone. The chain recombines TRBV9 with TRBJ2-1, with no clear D. Germline V CDR1 and CDR2: SGDLS, YYNGEE. CDR3 size: 13 residues. Between the trimmed V and J ends, which lost 2 bases and 10 bases, there was a span of 13 bases. CDR3 sequence: CASSVTPVREQFF. CDR3 in DNA: TGTGCCAGCAGCGTGACCCCCGTCAGGGAGCAGTTCTTC.

This chain uses TRBV7-7 with TRBJ2-2, with D maybe TRBD2 (5 bases). Trimming removed 5 bases from V and 7 bases from J, with 14 bases in between. The CDR3 spans 14 residues. CDR1 and CDR2 (germline): SSHAT, FNYEAQ (reference sequence). CDR3 sequence reads: CASSVRVEGGELFF. The CDR3 DNA reads TGTGCCAGCAGCGTGAGAGTTGAGGGCGGGGAGCTGTTTTTT.

The chain joins TRBV9 to TRBJ2-1, with 7 positions matching TRBD1. Per germline, CDR1 SGDLS and CDR2 YYNGEE. Unmatched junction bases numbered 7, after V lost 4 bases and J lost 6 bases. This CDR3 contains 14 residues. In nucleotides, the CDR3 is TGTGCCAGCAGCACAGACAGGGCTGGCAATGAGCAGTTCTTC. It codes for CASSTDRAGNEQFF.

The chain recombines TRBV30 with TRBJ1-3; maybe TRBD1 (5 bases). Germline V gene data show CDR1 as GTSNPN and CDR2 as SVGIG (reference sequence). With 5 bases removed from V and 0 bases from J, the gap between germline ends came to 8 bases. This CDR3 has 13 amino acids. This CDR3 reads CAWRTSSGNTIYF. The DNA of the CDR3 is TGTGCCTGGCGGACAAGCTCTGGAAACACCATATATTTT. Filled out from reference TRBV30 and TRBJ1-3, the complete variable domain reads SQTIHQWPATLVQPVGSPLSLECTVEGTSNPNLYWYRQAAGRGLQLLFYSVGIGQISSEVPQNLSASRPQDRQFILSSKKLLLSDSGFYLCAWRTSSGNTIYFGEGSWLTVV.

For the CDR3, the DNA is TGTGCCAGCAGTTCCGACAGGGGAGAGACCCAGTACTTC. Translation gives CASSSDRGETQYF. V gene TRBV7-3 combines with J gene TRBJ2-5; 8 bases map to TRBD1. This CDR3 is 13 amino acids long. V was clipped by 6 bases and J by 4 bases; unmatched bases: 4. Germline V gene sequence: CDR1 SGHTA, CDR2 FQGTGA.

The CDR3 bases are TGTGCCAGCAGGACTAGCGGGAGGACCCTGGGGGGCGAGCAGTACTTC. It codes for CASRTSGRTLGGEQYF. The rearrangement links TRBV2 to TRBJ2-7, with 13 bases fitting TRBD2. Germline V lookup: CDR1 SNHLY, CDR2 FYNNEI. After removal of 6 bases from V and 6 bases from J, the junction contained 11 bases not matched to a gene. There are 16 residues in the CDR3. Full variable domain (outside the CDR3, taken from reference TRBV2 and TRBJ2-7): EPEVTQTPSHQVTQMGQEVILRCVPISNHLYFYWYRQILGQKVEFLVSFYNNEISEKSEIFDDQFSVERPDGSNFTLKIRSTKLEDSAMYFCASRTSGRTLGGEQYFGPGTRLTVT.